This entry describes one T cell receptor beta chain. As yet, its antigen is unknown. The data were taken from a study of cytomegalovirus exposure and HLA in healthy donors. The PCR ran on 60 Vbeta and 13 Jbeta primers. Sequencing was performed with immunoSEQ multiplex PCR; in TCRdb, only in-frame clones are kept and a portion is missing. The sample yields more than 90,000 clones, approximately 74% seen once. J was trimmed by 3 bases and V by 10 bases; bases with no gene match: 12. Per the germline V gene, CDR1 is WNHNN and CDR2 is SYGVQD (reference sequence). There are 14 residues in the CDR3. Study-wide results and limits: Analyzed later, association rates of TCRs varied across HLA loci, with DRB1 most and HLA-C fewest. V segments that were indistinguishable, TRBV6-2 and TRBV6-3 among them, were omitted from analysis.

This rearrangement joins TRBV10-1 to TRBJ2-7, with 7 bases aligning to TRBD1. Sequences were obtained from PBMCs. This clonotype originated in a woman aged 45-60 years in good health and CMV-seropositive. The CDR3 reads CAIPLPGQNYEQYF. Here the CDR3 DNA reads TGCGCCATCCCATTACCGGGACAGAACTACGAGCAGTACTTC.